This T cell receptor (beta chain) was sequenced in a study of T cell responses to AZD1222 COVID-19 vaccine. Findings and limits, study-wide: It was only a handful of AZD1222 recipients who were seropositive at baseline. Clonal diversity may have been underestimated in mostly white British donors. Reports say nearly half of spike-specific TCRs go after unmutated variant regions. Spike was spanned by vaccine-associated CD4 TCRs, which were dominant at 160-218 and 743-854.

TCRdb keeps only in-frame clones here, not all; method: immunoSEQ multiplex PCR. The table shows 90,000 to 150,000 clones, with roughly 87% occurring only once. A word on this clone: Its antigen remains unidentified.

The V and J ends lost 7 bases and 0 bases respectively, with 14 bases between them. This CDR3 spans 14 amino acids. Germline CDR1 SGHRS, CDR2 YFSETQ. Sequenced material: peripheral blood, taken 28 days after the second AZD1222 dose. The sequence was obtained from an adult who received the AZD1222 COVID-19 vaccine. The V and J genes are TRBV5-1 and TRBJ2-7; D not certain. The CDR3, as DNA: TGCGCCAGCGCCCTCTTACAGTACTCCTACGAGCAGTACTTC. Translating it yields CASALLQYSYEQYF.